The clone carrying this T cell receptor (beta chain) was observed a few times. The data originate from a study of spatial heterogeneity in lung cancer. Study-wide background: The study sequenced follow-up PBMC samples when they were available, at a median of roughly two years after resection. Unique TCR and UMI combinations averaged more than ten appearances each in raw reads.

Individually, TCR cDNA molecules were each labelled with a unique molecular identifier. TCRdb reprocessed the 5' RACE reads via MiXCR and lists one record per CDR3 protein. This sample has roughly 120,000 distinct CDR3 sequences, with over 9% found just once. Time point here: blood at routine non-recurrence follow-up after resection. Sequencing was performed on whole RNA extracted from tumor and nontumor lung tissue, or from frozen PBMC, and the material was left unsorted. This CDR3 comprises 15 residues. Germline assignment: CDR1 SEHNR and CDR2 FQNEAQ (reference sequence). V lost 1 base and J 2 bases, leaving 11 bases between the germline ends.

This chain connects TRBV7-9 to TRBJ1-1; D is undetermined. This receptor was obtained from a male donor with early-stage non-small cell lung cancer. The material sequenced was PBMCs, taken at follow-up. This CDR3 is CASSLGSHSNTEAFF. In nucleotides, the CDR3 is TGTGCCAGCAGCTTAGGAAGTCACTCAAACACTGAAGCTTTCTTT.